One and the same sample provided the 25 T cell receptor beta chains below, sequenced in a study of cytomegalovirus exposure and HLA in healthy donors. It was with 60 Vbeta and 13 Jbeta primers that the PCR ran. Profiling relied on immunoSEQ multiplex PCR, and the TCRdb table lists in-frame clones only, not all of them. This sample contains tens of thousands of clones. Source material: PBMCs. The receptors stem from a girl aged 10 to 17 in good health and CMV-seropositive.

The chain couples TRBV10-3 to TRBJ1-1; 11 bases agree with TRBD1. CDR3 length: 15 residues. V lost 7 bases to trimming and J lost 5 bases; unmatched junction nucleotides: 9. Germline loops: CDR1 ENHRY, CDR2 SYGVKD. Written as DNA, the CDR3 is TGTGCCATCAAGGCGGGACAGGGGGAGGGGACTGAAGCTTTCTTT. It encodes CAIKAGQGEGTEAFF.

The chain links TRBV7-9 to TRBJ2-2, with 8 nucleotides matching TRBD1. The CDR3 has 15 residues. The trim removed 5 bases at V and 4 bases at J, leaving 6 bases unmatched. The V gene's germline CDR1 is SEHNR and CDR2 FQNEAQ (reference sequence). The CDR3 region is CASSPSQGATGELFF. The CDR3, as DNA: TGTGCCAGCAGCCCGAGTCAGGGGGCCACCGGGGAGCTGTTTTTT.

The V and J genes are TRBV5-4 and TRBJ1-2; D may be TRBD1 (6 bases). The CDR3 loop spans 14 amino acids. Germline V gene data show CDR1 as SGHNT and CDR2 as YYREEE (reference sequence). Trimming took off 0 bases at V and 5 bases at J, with 11 bases between the two ends. The CDR3 DNA is TGTGCCAGCAGCTTGGACAGGGACCTTTATGGCTACACCTTC. Its protein is CASSLDRDLYGYTF.

The DNA for the CDR3 is TGTGCCAGCAGCCTACAGGGGGCAGAGTCACCCCTCCACTTT. The encoded protein is CASSLQGAESPLHF. This chain joins TRBV7-9 and TRBJ1-6; 9 bases line up with TRBD1. Trimming took 5 bases from V and 10 from J; bases not matched to a gene: 6. The CDR3 is 14 amino acids. Germline lookup yields CDR1 SEHNR and CDR2 FQNEAQ (reference sequence).

The chain carries TRBV5-4 and TRBJ2-7; 8 nucleotides align to TRBD1. The germline V gene has CDR1 SGHNT and CDR2 YYREEE (reference sequence). V lost 5 bases, J lost 1 base, and 14 bases stayed unmatched. The CDR3 consists of 17 residues. This CDR3 reads CASSLGQGAYRSYEQYF. In DNA form, the CDR3 reads TGTGCCAGCAGTTTAGGTCAGGGGGCATATCGGTCCTACGAGCAGTACTTC.

The chain recombines TRBV5-6 with TRBJ2-1; a weak D match, TRBD2 (5 bases). The V gene's germline CDR1 is SGHDT and CDR2 YYEEEE. Trimming left V 4 bases short and J 0 bases short, with 11 bases between. CDR3 size: 15 residues. CDR3 loop: CASSQDWSSYNEQFF. As DNA, the CDR3 is TGTGCCAGCAGCCAGGACTGGAGCTCCTACAATGAGCAGTTCTTC.

The chain joins TRBV28 to TRBJ2-5, with D perhaps TRBD2 (5 bases). Deletions cut 2 bases from V and 5 bases from J, with 12 bases between. Germline CDR1 MDHEN, CDR2 SYDVKM. The CDR3 sequence is 14 residues long. The CDR3 DNA reads as TGTGCCAGCAGTTTAACTAGTATGGGTGAGACCCAGTACTTC. This gives the protein CASSLTSMGETQYF. Variable domain in full (rest from reference TRBV28 and TRBJ2-5): DVKVTQSSRYLVKRTGEKVFLECVQDMDHENMFWYRQDPGLGLRLIYFSYDVKMKEKGDIPEGYSVSREKKERFSLILESASTNQTSMYLCASSLTSMGETQYFGPGTRLLVL.

DNA for the CDR3: TGTGCCAGTAGTAACTTGGTGAGAGCTTTCTTT. This sequence encodes CASSNLVRAFF. The gene calls are TRBV19 and TRBJ1-1; D remains ambiguous. Trimming removed 4 bases from V and 10 bases from J, with 10 bases in between. This CDR3 contains 11 residues. Looked up from germline, CDR1 is LNHDA and CDR2 is SQIVND (reference sequence).

V usage is TRBV6-5 and J usage is TRBJ2-7, with TRBD1 matching over 7 bases. CDR1 is MNHEY, CDR2 SVGAGI, per germline. This CDR3 contains 13 residues. V was pared by 5 bases and J by 3 bases, with 4 bases of the junction left unmatched. The CDR3 bases are TGTGCCAGCAGTCGAGGGGGCGACTACGAGCAGTACGTC. Translated: CASSRGGDYEQYV.

V is TRBV7-3 and J is TRBJ2-1, with D possibly TRBD2 on 6 matching bases. V was pared by 5 bases and J by 9 bases, with 20 bases between. The CDR3 has 15 amino acids. The germline CDR1 and CDR2 sequences are SGHTA and FQGTGA. This CDR3 is CASSPQLSGLAEQFF. The CDR3 nucleotides are TGTGCCAGCAGCCCCCAACTAAGCGGGTTGGCTGAGCAGTTCTTC.

The chain has TRBV7-9 and TRBJ1-2; D perhaps matches TRBD1 (5 bases). V shed 5 bases and J shed 8 bases, with 21 bases lying between them. This CDR3 has 15 amino acids. Germline CDR1 is SEHNR and CDR2 is FQNEAQ (reference sequence). This chain's CDR3 is CASSPFPKLTGGYTF. CDR3 bases: TGTGCCAGCAGCCCCTTCCCGAAACTAACAGGAGGCTACACCTTC.

CDR3 amino acids: CASSIIPLGTGAYEQYF. CDR3 sequence (DNA): TGTGCCAGCAGCATCATCCCATTGGGGACAGGGGCCTACGAGCAGTACTTC. The V gene is TRBV7-9, the J gene TRBJ2-7; 10 bases are a match to TRBD1. CDR3 size: 17 residues. The germline gives CDR1 SEHNR, CDR2 FQNEAQ (reference sequence). The ends lost 5 bases at V and 2 bases at J; junction bases unmatched: 12.

This chain uses TRBV4-1 with TRBJ2-7, with TRBD2 matching 8 bases. The CDR3 sequence is 14 residues long. The V gene's germline CDR1 is MGHRA and CDR2 YSYEKL. V was pared by 1 base and J by 5 bases, with 4 bases of the junction left unmatched. Here the CDR3 reads CASSQAGGGNEQYF. The CDR3 DNA follows: TGCGCCAGCAGCCAAGCGGGGGGGGGAAACGAGCAGTACTTC.

The chain carries TRBV27 and TRBJ1-1; possibly TRBD1 for D (6 bases). V was pared by 2 bases and J by 0 bases, with 10 bases between. The germline CDR1 and CDR2 sequences are MNHEY and SMNVEV (reference sequence). This CDR3 is 15 amino acids long. CDR3 in amino acids: CASSLSGTLNTEAFF. DNA for the CDR3: TGTGCCAGCAGTTTAAGTGGGACACTGAACACTGAAGCTTTCTTT.

The gene calls are TRBV5-6 and TRBJ1-2, with D maybe TRBD1 (6 bases). Germline V gene data show CDR1 as SGHDT and CDR2 as YYEEEE. The CDR3 sequence is 13 residues long. Trimming took off 4 bases at V and 6 bases at J, with 13 bases between the two ends. CDR3 in amino acids: CASSMEQGNGYTF. In DNA, the CDR3 is TGTGCCAGCAGCATGGAACAGGGTAATGGCTACACCTTC.

The chain links TRBV13 to TRBJ2-3, with TRBD1 matching 9 bases. Germline lookup yields CDR1 PRHDT and CDR2 FYEKMQ (reference sequence). This CDR3 region has 14 residues. V dropped 4 bases and J dropped 4; count of bases not matched to a gene: 3. In DNA form, the CDR3 reads TGTGCCAGCAGCTCACAGGGGGCCTCAGATACGCAGTATTTT. It is translated as CASSSQGASDTQYF.

CDR3 residues: CASSTGKVGEKLFF. The CDR3 DNA reads TGTGCCAGCAGTACAGGGAAGGTTGGGGAAAAACTGTTTTTT. The chain carries TRBV28 and TRBJ1-4, with TRBD1 as a possible D gene (6 bases). CDR3 length: 14 amino acids. Trimming pared 5 bases from V and 8 bases from J, leaving 15 bases between. Germline assignment: CDR1 MDHEN and CDR2 SYDVKM. Supplemented by reference TRBV28 and TRBJ1-4, the full variable domain reads DVKVTQSSRYLVKRTGEKVFLECVQDMDHENMFWYRQDPGLGLRLIYFSYDVKMKEKGDIPEGYSVSREKKERFSLILESASTNQTSMYLCASSTGKVGEKLFFGSGTQLSVL.

This sequence joins TRBV4-1 and TRBJ2-7; 9 bases map to TRBD1. The V gene's germline CDR1 is MGHRA and CDR2 YSYEKL. V lost 4 bases to trimming and J lost 3 bases; unmatched junction nucleotides: 4. The CDR3 loop spans 14 amino acids. The CDR3 nucleotides read TGCGCCAGCAGCCGGACAGGGGAGGGCTACGAGCAGTACTTC. Translated: CASSRTGEGYEQYF.

The genes are TRBV6-6 and TRBJ1-1; D remains ambiguous. The CDR3 sequence is 13 residues long. With 5 bases removed from V and 2 bases from J, the gap between germline ends came to 9 bases. Germline lookup yields CDR1 MNHNY and CDR2 SVGAGI (reference sequence). The CDR3 nucleotides read TGTGCCAGCAGTCGCCAGATCAACACTGAAGCTTTCTTT. Translating gives CASSRQINTEAFF.

This chain links TRBV4-2 with TRBJ1-1; maybe TRBD1 (5 bases). The V gene lost 1 base and the J gene lost 4 bases, with 10 bases spanning the gap. The CDR3 spans 14 residues. Germline lookup yields CDR1 LGHNA and CDR2 YNFKEQ. The CDR3 protein is CASSQVGGGTEAFF. In nucleotides, the CDR3 is TGTGCCAGCAGCCAAGTCGGGGGAGGCACTGAAGCTTTCTTT.

The genes are TRBV19 and TRBJ1-2; 7 nucleotides line up with TRBD1. The CDR3 covers 13 residues. Germline V gene data show CDR1 as LNHDA and CDR2 as SQIVND (reference sequence). Trimming took 4 bases from V and 3 from J; bases not matched to a gene: 2. The CDR3 DNA is TGTGCCAGTAGTACAGGGACAGACTATGGCTACACCTTC. This encodes CASSTGTDYGYTF.

This chain uses TRBV4-1 with TRBJ2-1, with D tentatively TRBD1 (6 bases). CDR3 length equals 13 residues. V lost 0 bases, J lost 10 bases, and 10 bases lay in between. Per the germline V gene, CDR1 is MGHRA and CDR2 is YSYEKL. The DNA of the CDR3 is TGCGCCAGCAGCCAAGAAGGGGGAAGGGAGCAGTTCTTC. Encoded protein: CASSQEGGREQFF.

The V call is TRBV9, the J call TRBJ2-1, with TRBD2 matching 12 bases. This CDR3 has 18 residues. CDR1 SGDLS and CDR2 YYNGEE come from the germline V gene. After removal of 3 bases from V and 4 bases from J, the junction contained 11 bases not matched to a gene. The chain's CDR3 is CASSGDNLAGGSYNEQFF. The CDR3 DNA follows: TGTGCCAGCAGCGGAGACAACCTAGCGGGGGGGAGTTACAATGAGCAGTTCTTC.

The chain couples TRBV7-8 to TRBJ2-5; D remains ambiguous. The CDR3 totals 14 residues. Germline assignment: CDR1 SGHVS and CDR2 FQNEAQ. Trimming removed 2 bases at V and 4 bases at J, with 11 bases between. The CDR3 loop reads CASSLIGYRETQYF. CDR3 coding DNA: TGTGCCAGCAGCTTAATCGGGTATCGAGAGACCCAGTACTTC.

The chain is built from TRBV11-2 and TRBJ1-2; TRBD1 agrees at 8 bases. The CDR3 covers 14 residues. CDR1 SGHAT and CDR2 FQNNGV come from the germline V gene. Trimming cost V 5 bases and J 3 bases; bases outside gene matches: 5. DNA for the CDR3: TGTGCCAGCAGCCAAGCAGGGGGCGACTATGGCTACACCTTC. The encoded protein is CASSQAGGDYGYTF.